Shown below are 10 T cell receptor beta chains from a single sample sequenced in a study of T cells in Graves' hyperthyroidism and ophthalmopathy. The TCR beta CDR3 regions underwent amplification using RNA transcripts as the source. The HTBI set primed first-round TCR CDR3 RT-PCR. MiXCR, applied by TCRdb to the multiplex PCR reads, yields one record per CDR3 protein. The repertoire holds approximately 870,000 distinct CDR3 sequences, with roughly 37% as singletons. The sequencing sample was made of blood. Source of these receptors: a man younger than 35 with Graves' hyperthyroidism.

This clonotype was counted many times. This chain joins TRBV25-1 and TRBJ2-5, with D possibly TRBD1 on 6 matching bases. The CDR3 is made up of 15 amino acids. Germline CDR1 and CDR2: MGHDK and SYGVNS. V lost 6 bases and J 3 bases, leaving 17 bases between the germline ends. CDR3 sequence (DNA): TGTGCCAGCAGCTCCGGTACAGGGTGGGAAGAGACCCAGTACTTC. This encodes CASSSGTGWEETQYF.

The CDR3 DNA sequence: TGTGCCAGCAGCTTAGCTCAGACCAGGACTTTTAGCAATCAGCCCCAGCATTTT. Translation: CASSLAQTRTFSNQPQHF. The V call is TRBV7-2, the J call TRBJ1-5; D remains unclear. The V gene lost 0 bases and the J gene lost 0 bases, with 15 bases spanning the gap. CDR3 length: 18 amino acids. Germline CDR1 SGHTA, CDR2 FQGNSA.

The chain recombines TRBV2 with TRBJ1-1; D is possibly TRBD1 (6 bases). Per germline, CDR1 SNHLY and CDR2 FYNNEI. The CDR3 spans 16 residues. Trimming removed 4 bases at V and 1 base at J, with 16 bases between. The CDR3 DNA sequence: TGTGCCAGCAGTGTGCACCGGGACAAACCGAACACTGAAGCTTTCTTT. It is translated as CASSVHRDKPNTEAFF.

For this clonotype: Given a much more abundant clone one base away, this may be a read error. This is likely a read error, given that the CDR3 carries no conserved phenylalanine or tryptophan at its end. V gene TRBV2 combines with J gene TRBJ1-1, with D possibly matching TRBD1 (6 bases). The CDR3 runs 15 residues. Trimming stripped 6 bases from V and 0 bases from J, with 14 bases between. Germline loops: CDR1 SNHLY, CDR2 FYNNEI. The CDR3 is CASRPGQFMNTEAFL. CDR3 nucleotide sequence: TGTGCCAGCAGACCCGGACAGTTCATGAACACTGAAGCTTTCCTT.

This clonotype has only a few counts. This chain joins TRBV29-1 and TRBJ2-7; 7 bases align to TRBD1. From germline, CDR1 is SQVTM and CDR2 ANQGSEA. CDR3 length: 14 amino acids. The ends lost 1 base at V and 0 bases at J; junction bases unmatched: 3. This CDR3 reads CSVEAGGNSYEQYF. The DNA of the CDR3 is TGCAGCGTTGAAGCAGGGGGAAACTCCTACGAGCAGTACTTC.

The gene calls are TRBV5-6 and TRBJ1-6; 8 nucleotides line up with TRBD1. The CDR3 totals 14 residues. Per germline, CDR1 SGHDT and CDR2 YYEEEE. The trim removed 6 bases at V and 7 bases at J, leaving 6 bases unmatched. CDR3 protein: CASKLGQGNSPLHF. Here the CDR3 DNA reads TGTGCCAGCAAATTAGGACAGGGAAATTCACCCCTCCACTTT.

Turning to this clonotype: An end of the junction differs from the germline gene, which may be a read error. The chain uses TRBV10-3 and TRBJ1-1; unclear D gene. This CDR3 comprises 15 residues. Germline CDR1 and CDR2: ENHRY and SYGVKD. CDR3 sequence: CASSEGLYMNTEAFF. CDR3 DNA: TGTGCCAGCAGTGAAGGTCTCTACATGAACACTGAAGCTTTCTTT.

This sequence joins TRBV29-1 and TRBJ2-7, with TRBD2 as a possible D gene (6 bases). The CDR3 sequence is 12 residues long. Germline V gene sequence: CDR1 SQVTM, CDR2 ANQGSEA. The germline V and J ends were trimmed by 7 bases and 2 bases, with 12 bases remaining between them. The CDR3 loop reads CSGGGATYEQYF. The DNA of the CDR3 is TGCAGCGGCGGAGGGGCCACCTACGAGCAGTACTTC.

This clonotype was observed at least ten times. This sequence joins TRBV25-1 and TRBJ1-1; no definite D call. Germline CDR1 MGHDK, CDR2 SYGVNS. Trimming pared 4 bases from V and 4 bases from J, leaving 13 bases between. There are 14 residues in the CDR3. The CDR3 sequence is CASSGPDLSTEAFF. CDR3 sequence (DNA): TGTGCCAGCAGTGGTCCAGACTTGAGCACTGAAGCTTTCTTT.

This chain links TRBV6-5 with TRBJ1-1; possible D gene TRBD1, 5 bases. Trimming took off 5 bases at V and 1 base at J, with 20 bases between the two ends. The CDR3 has 17 amino acids. CDR1 and CDR2 from the germline V gene are MNHEY and SVGAGI. The CDR3 DNA follows: TGTGCCAGCAGTGACGAGGGAAGAGGGGTTTCGAACACTGAAGCTTTCTTT. Translated: CASSDEGRGVSNTEAFF.